Reported below is one TCR beta chain. Researchers ran the assay at a deep level. Profiling relied on immunoSEQ multiplex PCR, and the TCRdb table lists in-frame clones only, not all of them. Altogether around 1.5 million clones are present, 95% to 99% being singletons, with the ten largest covering roughly 0.45%. These data originate in a study of shared clonotypes between healthy human individuals. Into CD45RA+ naive and CD45RA-negative memory subsets, the CD4+ cells were split. This clonotype was sampled from a young man in good health. Sample: naive CD4+ T cells sorted from blood. Noted subset: CD45RA+ positively selected.

CDR3 residues: CASRNGDTQYF. As DNA, the CDR3 is TGCGCCAGCAGGAACGGGGATACGCAGTATTTT. The chain has TRBV5-1 and TRBJ2-3; no firm D call. The V and J ends lost 5 bases and 6 bases respectively, with 7 bases between them. The CDR3 length is 11 residues. Germline V gives CDR1 SGHRS, CDR2 YFSETQ.